The count of the clone carrying this T cell receptor (beta chain) is one. Its antigen remains unidentified. The sample, about 9.2 milliliters of peripheral blood, was drawn from each donor. The data derive from a study of blood T cells in healthy people across ages. Study-wide points: Per million T cells, TCR beta diversity dropped about linearly as age rose. Diversity estimates drawn from one million T cells were deemed underestimates.

This CDR3 contains 12 residues. Germline V CDR1 and CDR2: SGHRS, YFSETQ. For the second PCR, which ran for about 6 to 11 cycles, a sample-barcoded 5' primer and a J-beta primer mix were used. Every molecule of cDNA carried a tag from a template-switch adaptor with 12 random nucleotides. TCRdb fed the 5' RACE reads into MiXCR, producing one record per CDR3 protein. The sample comprises fewer than 950,000 distinct CDR3 sequences, 40% to 65% of which are singletons, and approximately 40% rests with the top ten. This sequence joins TRBV5-1 and TRBJ2-7; D is perhaps TRBD2 (5 bases). The J call may be faulty, since TRBJ2-5 better matches the DNA end. Sequences were obtained from blood. The origin of this receptor is an elderly man in good health. CDR3 sequence (DNA): TGCGCCAGCACGGCTAGCTCAGAGACCCAGTACTTC. Its translation is CASTASSETQYF.